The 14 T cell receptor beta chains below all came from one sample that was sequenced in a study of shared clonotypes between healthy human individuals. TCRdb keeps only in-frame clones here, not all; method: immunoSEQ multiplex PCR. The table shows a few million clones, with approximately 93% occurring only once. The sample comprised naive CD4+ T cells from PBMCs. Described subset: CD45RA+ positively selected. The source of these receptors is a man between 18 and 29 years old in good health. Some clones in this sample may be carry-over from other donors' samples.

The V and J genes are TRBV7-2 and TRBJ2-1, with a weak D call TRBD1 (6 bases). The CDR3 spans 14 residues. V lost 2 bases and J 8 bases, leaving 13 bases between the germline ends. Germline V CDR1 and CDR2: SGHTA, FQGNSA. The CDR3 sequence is CASSLQGMVDEQFF. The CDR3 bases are TGTGCCAGCAGCTTACAGGGGATGGTGGATGAGCAGTTCTTC.

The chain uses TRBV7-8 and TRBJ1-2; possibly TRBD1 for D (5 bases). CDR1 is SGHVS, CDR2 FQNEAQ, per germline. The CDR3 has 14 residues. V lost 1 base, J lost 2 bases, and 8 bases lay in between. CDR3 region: CASSLEQGNYGYTF. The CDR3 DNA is TGTGCCAGCAGCTTAGAGCAGGGCAACTATGGCTACACCTTC.

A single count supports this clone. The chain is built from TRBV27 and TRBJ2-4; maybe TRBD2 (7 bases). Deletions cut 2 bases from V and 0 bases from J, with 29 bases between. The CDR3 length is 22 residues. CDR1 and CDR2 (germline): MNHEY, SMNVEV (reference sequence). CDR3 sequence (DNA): TGTGCCAGCAGTTTACGACCCATAGACCGCGGGGGCGGAGGCCTAGCCAAAAACATTCAGTACTTC. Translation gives CASSLRPIDRGGGGLAKNIQYF.

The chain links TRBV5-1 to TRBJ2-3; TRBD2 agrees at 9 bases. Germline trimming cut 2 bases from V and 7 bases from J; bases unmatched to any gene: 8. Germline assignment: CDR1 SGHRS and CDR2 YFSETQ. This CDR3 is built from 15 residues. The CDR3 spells CASSFTSGYTNTQYF. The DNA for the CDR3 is TGCGCCAGCAGCTTCACTAGCGGGTATACCAATACGCAGTATTTT. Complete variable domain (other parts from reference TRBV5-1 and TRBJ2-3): KAGVTQTPRYLIKTRGQQVTLSCSPISGHRSVSWYQQTPGQGLQFLFEYFSETQRNKGNFPGRFSGRQFSNSRSEMNVSTLELGDSALYLCASSFTSGYTNTQYFGPGTRLTVL.

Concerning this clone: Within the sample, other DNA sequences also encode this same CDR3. Here the CDR3 DNA reads TGTGCCAGCAGTTTATCGGGTGACAGTGGCTACACCTTC. Amino acid sequence: CASSLSGDSGYTF. V is TRBV28 and J is TRBJ1-2, with D possibly matching TRBD1 (5 bases). Germline CDR1 and CDR2: MDHEN and SYDVKM. CDR3 size: 13 residues. Between the trimmed V and J ends, which lost 1 base and 7 bases, there was a span of 10 bases.

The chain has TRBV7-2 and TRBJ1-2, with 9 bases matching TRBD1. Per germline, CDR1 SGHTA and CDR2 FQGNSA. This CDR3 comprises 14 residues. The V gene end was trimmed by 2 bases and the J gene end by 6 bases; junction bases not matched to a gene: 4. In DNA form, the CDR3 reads TGTGCCAGCAGCTTACGTACAGGGGGCGATGGCTACACCTTC. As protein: CASSLRTGGDGYTF.

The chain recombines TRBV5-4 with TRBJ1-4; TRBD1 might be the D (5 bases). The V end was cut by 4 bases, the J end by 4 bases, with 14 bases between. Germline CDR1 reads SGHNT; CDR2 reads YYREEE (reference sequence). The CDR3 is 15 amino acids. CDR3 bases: TGTGCCAGCAGCCGGGGCGGGACCCATAATGAAAAACTGTTTTTT. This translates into CASSRGGTHNEKLFF.

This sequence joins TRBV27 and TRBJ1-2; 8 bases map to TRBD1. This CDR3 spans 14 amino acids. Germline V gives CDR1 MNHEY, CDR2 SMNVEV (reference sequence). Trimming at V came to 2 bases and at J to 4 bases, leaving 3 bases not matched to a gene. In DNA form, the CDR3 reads TGTGCCAGCAGTTTAAGACAGGGGCTCTATGGCTACACCTTC. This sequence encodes CASSLRQGLYGYTF.

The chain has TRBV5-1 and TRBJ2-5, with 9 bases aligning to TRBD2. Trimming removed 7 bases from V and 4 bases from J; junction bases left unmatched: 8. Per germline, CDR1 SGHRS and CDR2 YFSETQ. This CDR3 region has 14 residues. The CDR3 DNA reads TGCGCCAGCGCTGATAGCGGGGGTTTAGAGACCCAGTACTTC. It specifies CASADSGGLETQYF.

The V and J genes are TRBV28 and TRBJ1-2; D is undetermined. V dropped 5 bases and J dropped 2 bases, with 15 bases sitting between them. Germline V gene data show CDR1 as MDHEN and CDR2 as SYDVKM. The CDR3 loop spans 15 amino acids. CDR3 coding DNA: TGTGCCAGCAGTCCCCCACGTGCTCTAAACTATGGCTACACCTTC. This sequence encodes CASSPPRALNYGYTF.

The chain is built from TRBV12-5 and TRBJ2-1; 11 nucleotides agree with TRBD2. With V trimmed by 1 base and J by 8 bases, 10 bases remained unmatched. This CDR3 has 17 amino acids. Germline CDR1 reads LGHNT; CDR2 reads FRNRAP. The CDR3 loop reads CASGLAAIAGGPYEQFF. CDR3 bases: TGTGCTAGTGGTTTGGCCGCAATAGCGGGAGGGCCTTATGAGCAGTTCTTC. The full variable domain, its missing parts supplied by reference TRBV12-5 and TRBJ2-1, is DARVTQTPRHKVTEMGQEVTMRCQPILGHNTVFWYRQTMMQGLELLAYFRNRAPLDDSGMPKDRFSAEMPDATLATLKIQPSEPRDSAVYFCASGLAAIAGGPYEQFFGPGTRLTVL.

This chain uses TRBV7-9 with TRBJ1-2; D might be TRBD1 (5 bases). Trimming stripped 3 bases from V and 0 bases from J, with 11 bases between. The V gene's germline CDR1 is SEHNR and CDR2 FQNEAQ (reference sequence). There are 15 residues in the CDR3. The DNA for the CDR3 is TGTGCCAGCAGCTTTATTCAGACAGCTAACTATGGCTACACCTTC. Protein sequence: CASSFIQTANYGYTF.

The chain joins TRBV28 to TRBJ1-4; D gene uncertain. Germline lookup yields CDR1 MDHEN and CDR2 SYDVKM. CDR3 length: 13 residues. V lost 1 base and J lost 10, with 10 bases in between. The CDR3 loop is CASSLSGFGKLFF. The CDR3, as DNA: TGTGCCAGCAGTTTATCTGGATTTGGAAAACTGTTTTTT.

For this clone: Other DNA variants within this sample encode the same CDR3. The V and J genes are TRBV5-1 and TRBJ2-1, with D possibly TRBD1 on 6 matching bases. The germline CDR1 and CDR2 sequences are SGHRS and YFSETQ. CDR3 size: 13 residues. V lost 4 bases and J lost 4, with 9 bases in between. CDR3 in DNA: TGCGCCAGCAGCCTGGACAGTTACAATGAGCAGTTCTTC. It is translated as CASSLDSYNEQFF.